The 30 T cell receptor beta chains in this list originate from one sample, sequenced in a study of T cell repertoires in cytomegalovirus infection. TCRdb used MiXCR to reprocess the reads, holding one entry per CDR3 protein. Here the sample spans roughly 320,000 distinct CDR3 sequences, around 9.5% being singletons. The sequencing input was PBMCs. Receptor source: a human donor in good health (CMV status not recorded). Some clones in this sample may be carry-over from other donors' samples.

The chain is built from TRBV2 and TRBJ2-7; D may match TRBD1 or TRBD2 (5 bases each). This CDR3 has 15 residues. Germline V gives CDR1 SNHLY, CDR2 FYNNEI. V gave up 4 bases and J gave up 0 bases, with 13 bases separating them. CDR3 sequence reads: CASSGDVRSSYEQYF. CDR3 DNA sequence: TGTGCCAGCAGTGGGGACGTACGCAGCTCCTACGAGCAGTACTTC.

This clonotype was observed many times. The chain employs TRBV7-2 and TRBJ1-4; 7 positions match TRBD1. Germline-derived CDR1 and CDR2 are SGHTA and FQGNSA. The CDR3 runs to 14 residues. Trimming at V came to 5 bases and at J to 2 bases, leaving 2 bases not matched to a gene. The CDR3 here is CASSQDRTNEKLFF. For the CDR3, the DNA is TGTGCCAGCAGCCAGGACAGGACTAATGAAAAACTGTTTTTT.

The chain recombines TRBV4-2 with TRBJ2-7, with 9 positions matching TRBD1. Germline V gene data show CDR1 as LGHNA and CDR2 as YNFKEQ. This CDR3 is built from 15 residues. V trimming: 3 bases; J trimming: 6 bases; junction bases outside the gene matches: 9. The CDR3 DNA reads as TGTGCCAGCAGCCAGGTCGTGGGACAGGGACGCGAGCAGTACTTC. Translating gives CASSQVVGQGREQYF.

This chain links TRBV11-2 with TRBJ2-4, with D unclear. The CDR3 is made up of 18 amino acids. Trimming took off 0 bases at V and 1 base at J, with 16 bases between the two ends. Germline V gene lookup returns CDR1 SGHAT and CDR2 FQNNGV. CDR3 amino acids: CASSLDRHTGWAKNIQYF. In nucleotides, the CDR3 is TGTGCCAGCAGCTTAGATCGGCACACCGGATGGGCCAAAAACATTCAGTACTTC.

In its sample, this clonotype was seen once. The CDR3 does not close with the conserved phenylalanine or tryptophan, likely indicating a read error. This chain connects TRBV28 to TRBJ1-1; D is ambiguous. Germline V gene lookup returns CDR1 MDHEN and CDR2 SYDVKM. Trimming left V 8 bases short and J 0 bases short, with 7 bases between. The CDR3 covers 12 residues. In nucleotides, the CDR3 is TGTGCCAGCTTGGCGGTGAACACTGAAGCTTTCCTT. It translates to CASLAVNTEAFL.

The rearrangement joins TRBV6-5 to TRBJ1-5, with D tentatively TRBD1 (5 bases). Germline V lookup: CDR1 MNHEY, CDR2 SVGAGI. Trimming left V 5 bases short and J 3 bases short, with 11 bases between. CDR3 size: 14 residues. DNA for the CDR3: TGTGCCAGCAGTGTCGACAGTTACAATCAGCCCCAGCATTTT. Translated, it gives CASSVDSYNQPQHF.

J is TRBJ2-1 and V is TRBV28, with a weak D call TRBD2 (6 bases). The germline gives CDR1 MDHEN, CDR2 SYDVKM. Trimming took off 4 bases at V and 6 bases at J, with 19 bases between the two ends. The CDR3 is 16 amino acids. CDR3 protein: CASSWDLGLQGNEQFF. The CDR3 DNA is TGTGCCAGCAGTTGGGACTTAGGGCTCCAAGGCAATGAGCAGTTCTTC.

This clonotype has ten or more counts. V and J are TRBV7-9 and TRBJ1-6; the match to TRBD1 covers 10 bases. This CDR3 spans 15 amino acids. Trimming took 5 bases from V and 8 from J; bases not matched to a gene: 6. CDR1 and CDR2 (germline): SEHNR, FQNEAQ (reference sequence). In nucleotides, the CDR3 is TGTGCCAGCAGCATATTGACAGGGGGCGATTCACCCCTCCACTTT. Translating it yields CASSILTGGDSPLHF.

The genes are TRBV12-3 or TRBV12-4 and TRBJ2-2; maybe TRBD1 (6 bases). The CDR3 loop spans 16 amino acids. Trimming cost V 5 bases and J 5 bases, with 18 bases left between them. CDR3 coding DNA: TGTGCCAGCAGTCCGTTGGGCAGGGGTTTAACCGGGGAGCTGTTTTTT. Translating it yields CASSPLGRGLTGELFF.

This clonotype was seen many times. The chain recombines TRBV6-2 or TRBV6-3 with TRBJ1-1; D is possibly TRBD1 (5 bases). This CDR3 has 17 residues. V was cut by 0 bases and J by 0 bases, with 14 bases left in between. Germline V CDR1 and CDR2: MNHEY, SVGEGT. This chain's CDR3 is CASSYSGLPNLNTEAFF. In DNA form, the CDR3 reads TGTGCCAGCAGTTACTCGGGACTGCCAAACTTGAACACTGAAGCTTTCTTT.

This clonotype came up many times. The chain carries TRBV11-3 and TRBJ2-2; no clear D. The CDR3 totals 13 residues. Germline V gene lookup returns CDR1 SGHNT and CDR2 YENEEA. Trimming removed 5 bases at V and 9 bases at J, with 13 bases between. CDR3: CASSVSGRRELFF. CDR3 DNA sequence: TGTGCCAGCAGCGTGTCCGGGCGGCGGGAGCTGTTTTTT.

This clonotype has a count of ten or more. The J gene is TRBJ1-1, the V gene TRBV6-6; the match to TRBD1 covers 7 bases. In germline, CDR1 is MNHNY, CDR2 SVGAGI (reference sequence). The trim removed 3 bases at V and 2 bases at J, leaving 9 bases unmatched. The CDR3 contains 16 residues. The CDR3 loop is CASSYSPRQGNTEAFF. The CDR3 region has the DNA TGTGCCAGCAGTTATTCGCCCCGACAGGGAAACACTGAAGCTTTCTTT.

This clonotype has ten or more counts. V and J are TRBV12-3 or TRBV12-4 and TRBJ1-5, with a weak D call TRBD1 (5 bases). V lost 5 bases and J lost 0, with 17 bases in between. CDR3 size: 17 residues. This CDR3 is CASSPGRAAYSNQPQHF. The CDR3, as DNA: TGTGCCAGCAGTCCGGGACGGGCGGCTTATAGCAATCAGCCCCAGCATTTT.

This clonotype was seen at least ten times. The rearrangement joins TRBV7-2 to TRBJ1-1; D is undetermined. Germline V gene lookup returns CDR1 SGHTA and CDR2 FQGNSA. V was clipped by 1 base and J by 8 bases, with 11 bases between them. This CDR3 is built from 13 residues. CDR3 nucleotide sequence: TGTGCCAGCAGCTTAGTGATGGCAGTAGAAGCTTTCTTT. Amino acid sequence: CASSLVMAVEAFF.

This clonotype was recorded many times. The chain's CDR3 is CASSLSLAGDEQFF. CDR3 in DNA: TGTGCCAGCAGCTTAAGCCTAGCGGGAGATGAGCAGTTCTTC. The chain is built from TRBV7-9 and TRBJ2-1; 10 bases align to TRBD2. V shed 2 bases, J shed 8 bases, and the junction held 3 bases outside the gene matches. This CDR3 has 14 residues. Germline V gives CDR1 SEHNR, CDR2 FQNEAQ (reference sequence).

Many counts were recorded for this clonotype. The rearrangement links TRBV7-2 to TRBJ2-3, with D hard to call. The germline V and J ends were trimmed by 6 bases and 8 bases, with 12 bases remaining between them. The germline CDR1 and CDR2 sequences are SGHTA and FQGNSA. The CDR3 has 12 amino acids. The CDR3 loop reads CASSNSMGTQYF. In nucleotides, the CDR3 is TGTGCCAGCAGTAATTCAATGGGTACGCAGTATTTT.

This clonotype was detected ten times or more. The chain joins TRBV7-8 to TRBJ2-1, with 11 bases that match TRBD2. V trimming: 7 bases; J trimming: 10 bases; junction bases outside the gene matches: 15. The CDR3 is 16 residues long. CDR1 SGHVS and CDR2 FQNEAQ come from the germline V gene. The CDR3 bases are TGTGCCAGCACCGCGTGGGGTAGCGGGAGGGCATACGAGCAGTTCTTC. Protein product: CASTAWGSGRAYEQFF.

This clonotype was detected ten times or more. As DNA, the CDR3 is TGCAGTGCTACGGACAGCGCCAAAAACATTCAGTACTTC. Protein sequence: CSATDSAKNIQYF. The rearrangement uses TRBV20-1 and TRBJ2-4; possible D gene TRBD1, 6 bases. Trimming pared 4 bases from V and 1 base from J, leaving 8 bases between. The CDR3 extends over 13 amino acids. Germline CDR1 and CDR2: DFQATT and SNEGSKA (reference sequence).

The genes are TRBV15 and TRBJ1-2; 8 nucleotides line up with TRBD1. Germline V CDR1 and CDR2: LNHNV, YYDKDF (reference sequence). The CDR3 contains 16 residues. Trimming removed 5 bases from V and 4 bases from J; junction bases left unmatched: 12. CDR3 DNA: TGTGCCACCAGCGGTCGATTGGACAGGGTGAGCTATGGCTACACCTTC. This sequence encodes CATSGRLDRVSYGYTF.

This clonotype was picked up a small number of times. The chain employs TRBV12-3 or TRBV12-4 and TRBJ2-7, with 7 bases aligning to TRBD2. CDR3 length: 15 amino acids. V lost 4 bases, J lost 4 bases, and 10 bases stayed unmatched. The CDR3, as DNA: TGTGCCAGCAGTTCCGGACTAGGCGGTGGTTACGAGCAGTACTTC. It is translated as CASSSGLGGGYEQYF.

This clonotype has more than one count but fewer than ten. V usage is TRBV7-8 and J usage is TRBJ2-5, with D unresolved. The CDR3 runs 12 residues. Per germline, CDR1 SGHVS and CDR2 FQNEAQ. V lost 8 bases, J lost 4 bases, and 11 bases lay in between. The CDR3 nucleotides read TGTGCCAGCTCACGCCATCGAGAGACCCAGTACTTC. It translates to CASSRHRETQYF.

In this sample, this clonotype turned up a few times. As DNA, the CDR3 is TGCAGTGCTAGATCTGATGGCTACACCTTC. Amino acids: CSARSDGYTF. The J gene is TRBJ1-2, the V gene TRBV20-1; D call uncertain. V was clipped by 2 bases and J by 6 bases, with 4 bases between them. The CDR3 consists of 10 residues. The germline gives CDR1 DFQATT, CDR2 SNEGSKA (reference sequence).

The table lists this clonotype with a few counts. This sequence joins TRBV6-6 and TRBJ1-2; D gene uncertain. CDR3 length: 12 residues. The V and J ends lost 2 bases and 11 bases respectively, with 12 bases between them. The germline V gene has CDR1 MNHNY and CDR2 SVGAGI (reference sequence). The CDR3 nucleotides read TGTGCCAGCAGTTACCTGGGTGGCGGATACACCTTC. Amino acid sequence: CASSYLGGGYTF.

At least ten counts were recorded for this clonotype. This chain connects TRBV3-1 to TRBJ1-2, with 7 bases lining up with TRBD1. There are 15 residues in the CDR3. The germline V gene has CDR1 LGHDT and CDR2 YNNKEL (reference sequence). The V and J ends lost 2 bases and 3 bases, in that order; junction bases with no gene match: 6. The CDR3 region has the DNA TGTGCCAGCAGCCAAACAGGGGTCGCTGACTATGGCTACACCTTC. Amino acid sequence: CASSQTGVADYGYTF.

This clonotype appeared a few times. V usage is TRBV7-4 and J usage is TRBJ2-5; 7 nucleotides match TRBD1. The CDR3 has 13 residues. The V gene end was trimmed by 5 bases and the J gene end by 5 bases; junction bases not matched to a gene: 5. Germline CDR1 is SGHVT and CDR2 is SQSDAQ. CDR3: CASSRQGVETQYF. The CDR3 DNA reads TGTGCCAGCAGCCGCCAGGGGGTGGAGACCCAGTACTTC.

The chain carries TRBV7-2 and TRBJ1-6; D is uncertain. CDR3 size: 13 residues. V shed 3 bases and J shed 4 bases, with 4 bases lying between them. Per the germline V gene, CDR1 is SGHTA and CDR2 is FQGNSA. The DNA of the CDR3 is TGTGCCAGCAGCTTCCTATATAATTCACCCCTCCACTTT. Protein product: CASSFLYNSPLHF.

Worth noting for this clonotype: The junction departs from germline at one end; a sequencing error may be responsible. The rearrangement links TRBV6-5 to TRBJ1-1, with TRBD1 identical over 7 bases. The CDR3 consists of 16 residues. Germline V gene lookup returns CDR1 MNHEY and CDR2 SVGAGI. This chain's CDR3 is CTSSFTTGQGDTEAFF. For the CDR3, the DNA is TGTACCAGCAGTTTTACGACAGGGCAAGGGGACACTGAAGCTTTCTTT.

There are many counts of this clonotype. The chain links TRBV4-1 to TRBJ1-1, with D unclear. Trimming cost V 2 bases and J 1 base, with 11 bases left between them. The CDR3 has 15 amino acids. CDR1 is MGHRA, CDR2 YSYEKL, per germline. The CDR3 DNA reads TGCGCCAGCAGCCAAAGCTGGTTAGGGAACACTGAAGCTTTCTTT. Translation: CASSQSWLGNTEAFF.

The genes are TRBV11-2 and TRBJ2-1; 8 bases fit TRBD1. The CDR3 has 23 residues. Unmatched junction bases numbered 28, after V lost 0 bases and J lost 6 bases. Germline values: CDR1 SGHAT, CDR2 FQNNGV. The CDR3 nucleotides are TGTGCCAGCAGCTTAGAGAATTTATGGGTCGGACAGGGTAATCTTAAGGCGAGCAATGAGCAGTTCTTC. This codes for CASSLENLWVGQGNLKASNEQFF.

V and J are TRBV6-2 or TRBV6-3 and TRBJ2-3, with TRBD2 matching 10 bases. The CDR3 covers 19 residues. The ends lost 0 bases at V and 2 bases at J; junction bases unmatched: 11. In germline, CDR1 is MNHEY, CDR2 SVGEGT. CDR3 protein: CASSYSKLAGVGITDTQYF. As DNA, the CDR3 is TGTGCCAGCAGTTACTCGAAGCTAGCGGGAGTCGGAATCACAGATACGCAGTATTTT.